A selection of T cell receptor beta chains follows, all from one sample in a study of blood T cell repertoires in COVID-19. TCRdb's table, derived via immunoSEQ multiplex PCR, lists solely in-frame clones and lacks some. The profile shows 200,000 or so clones, about nine tenths of them singletons. The sequenced sample was peripheral blood. These receptors were taken from a woman in her sixties or seventies with acute or convalescent COVID-19. Both conserved end residues are part of each CDR3. A D gene is named only where the DNA matches it firmly. Clone size is shown for a subset of rows, as once, few, many or a class of expanded clone.

V gene,clone size,D gene,J gene,CDR3 DNA,CDR3 protein
TRBV7-9,-,-,TRBJ2-7,TGTGCCAGCAACAGTGCCTACGAGCAGTACTTC,CASNSAYEQYF
TRBV7-9,few,TRBD1,TRBJ1-2,TGTGCCAGCAGCACCCCAGGGGGAGGCTATGGCTACACCTTC,CASSTPGGGYGYTF
TRBV29-1,-,TRBD2,TRBJ2-3,TGCAGCGTTGAAGCCCCTAGCGGGGGGTCCAGCAAGTATTTT,CSVEAPSGGSSKYF
TRBV7-9,few,-,TRBJ1-4,TGTGCCAGCAGCTTATCGAGGGGCGCGGGGGAAAAACTGTTTTTT,CASSLSRGAGEKLFF
TRBV7-2,few,TRBD1,TRBJ1-2,TGTGCCAGCAGCTTAAAACAGGGGCGGAACTATGGCTACACCTTC,CASSLKQGRNYGYTF
TRBV6-5,-,TRBD1,TRBJ1-6,TGTGCCAGCAGTTACACCGGCGGAGGGGGCGGATCACCCCTCCACTTT,CASSYTGGGGGSPLHF
TRBV15,-,TRBD2,TRBJ2-1,TGTGCCACCAGCGGGTGGAGCGGGAGCTCCTACAATGAGCAGTTCTTC,CATSGWSGSSYNEQFF
TRBV6-5,-,-,TRBJ2-2,TGTGCCAGCAGTTACTCGCCAGGGTGGGTCGGGGAGCTGTTTTTT,CASSYSPGWVGELFF
TRBV5-4,-,TRBD1,TRBJ1-2,TGTGCCAGCAGCTTGGGACAGGGATTATCTGGCTACACCTTC,CASSLGQGLSGYTF
TRBV4-2,-,TRBD2,TRBJ2-3,TGTGCCAGCAGCCAATATGCGGGAGGTGGAGATACGCAGTATTTT,CASSQYAGGGDTQYF
TRBV27,-,TRBD2,TRBJ2-3,TGTGCAACAGCAGGACTAGCGATTAGCACAGATACGCAGTATTTT,CATAGLAISTDTQYF
TRBV5-1,-,-,TRBJ1-2,TGCGCCAGCAGCTCAATCGCGATTCCGGGTAACTATGGCTACACCTTC,CASSSIAIPGNYGYTF
TRBV6-5,-,-,TRBJ2-6,TGTGCCAGCACCCCATCTGGGGCCAACGTCCTGACTTTC,CASTPSGANVLTF
TRBV19,-,-,TRBJ1-6,TGTGCCAGTAGTCCTACAGGGTACCCCCTCCACTTT,CASSPTGYPLHF
TRBV18,-,-,TRBJ2-3,TGTGCCAGCTCACCATCTACAGATACGCAGTATTTT,CASSPSTDTQYF
TRBV28,-,TRBD1,TRBJ2-7,TGTGCCAGCAGGAAGGGAGGGACAGGGGTCCACGAGCAGTACTTC,CASRKGGTGVHEQYF
TRBV2,-,-,TRBJ1-2,TGTGCCAGCAGTCCTTCCCCAGGGGCCTCGGGTGGCTACACCTTC,CASSPSPGASGGYTF
TRBV15,once,TRBD2,TRBJ2-5,TGTGCCACCAGCAGCCGGCGTCGGCTAGCGGGAGAGACCCAGTACTTC,CATSSRRRLAGETQYF
TRBV7-6,-,-,TRBJ1-1,TGTGCCAGCGGGTTTCTTAGGGGTACTGAAGCTTTCTTT,CASGFLRGTEAFF
TRBV28,once,-,TRBJ2-7,TGTGCCAGCAGTCCTACAAGAGGCTACGAGCAGTACTTC,CASSPTRGYEQYF
TRBV6-5,-,-,TRBJ2-3,TGTGCCAGCAGGGCAGGTGTCCCAGATACGCAGTATTTT,CASRAGVPDTQYF
TRBV5-5,-,TRBD1,TRBJ1-4,TGTGCCAGCAGCTTGCCCCCGGCAGGGGGTGAAAAACTGTTTTTT,CASSLPPAGGEKLFF
TRBV7-2,-,-,TRBJ2-3,TGTGCCAGCAGCCCCGGGACTAGCACAGATACGCAGTATTTT,CASSPGTSTDTQYF
TRBV18,-,-,TRBJ1-1,TGTGCCAGCTCACCACCTAGCTCGAGGAGCTTTGAAGCTTTCTTT,CASSPPSSRSFEAFF
TRBV5-4,-,TRBD1,TRBJ1-1,TGTGCCAGCAGCTCCGGGACAGGGATTATGAACACTGAAGCTTTCTTT,CASSSGTGIMNTEAFF
TRBV11-2,-,TRBD2,TRBJ2-4,TGTGCCAGCAGCTTGACTAGCGGGGGGCTAGCCAAAAACATTCAGTACTTC,CASSLTSGGLAKNIQYF
TRBV6-5,-,TRBD1,TRBJ1-1,TGTGCCAGCAAACTCGGACAGGTGAACACTGAAGCTTTCTTT,CASKLGQVNTEAFF
TRBV30,once,-,TRBJ2-2,TGTGCCTGGAGTGTACTTGAGAACACCGGGGAGCTGTTTTTT,CAWSVLENTGELFF
TRBV9,once,TRBD1,TRBJ2-1,TGTGCCAGCAGCGTAGCTGGGGGACAGGGGGCGGATGAGCAGTTCTTC,CASSVAGGQGADEQFF
TRBV7-3,-,-,TRBJ1-1,TGTGCCAGCAGCTTAGGGGGCCTCAACACTGAAGCTTTCTTT,CASSLGGLNTEAFF
TRBV25-1,-,TRBD2,TRBJ2-1,TGTGCCAGCAGTGAGAATTTGGGGGACTACCGGAAGTTCTTC,CASSENLGDYRKFF
TRBV11-2,few,-,TRBJ1-2,TGTGCCAGCAGCTTAGCGGCAGGGCAAGATGGCTACACCTTC,CASSLAAGQDGYTF
TRBV28,-,-,TRBJ1-4,TGTGCCACCCACCAGGCGGGGGGCGAAAAACTGTTTTTT,CATHQAGGEKLFF
TRBV6-2/TRBV6-3,few,-,TRBJ2-7,TGTGCCAGCAGTTACTCGGGCGGGAAGCGGGAGCAGTACTTC,CASSYSGGKREQYF
TRBV14,-,TRBD2,TRBJ2-7,TGTGCCAGCAGCCACCTCGGGACTAGCGCCTACGAGCAGTACTTC,CASSHLGTSAYEQYF
TRBV4-1,-,-,TRBJ2-6,TGCGCCAGCAGCCAATCCATCCCCATCTCTGGGGCCAACGTCCTGACTTTC,CASSQSIPISGANVLTF
TRBV7-6,once,TRBD1,TRBJ1-1,TGTGCCAGCAGCTCTGGACAGGGGCAGGCTGAAGCTTTCTTT,CASSSGQGQAEAFF
TRBV19,-,TRBD2,TRBJ2-1,TGTGCCAGTAGTTTTTCCGGGACTAGCACCTACAATGAGCAGTTCTTC,CASSFSGTSTYNEQFF
TRBV12-5,-,TRBD1,TRBJ1-1,TGTGCTAGTGGTTTTGGGACAGGGGTGGGTGAAGCTTTCTTT,CASGFGTGVGEAFF
TRBV29-1,-,-,TRBJ1-2,TGCAGCGTTGGGGAGATTTTCCGGGGCTACACCTTC,CSVGEIFRGYTF